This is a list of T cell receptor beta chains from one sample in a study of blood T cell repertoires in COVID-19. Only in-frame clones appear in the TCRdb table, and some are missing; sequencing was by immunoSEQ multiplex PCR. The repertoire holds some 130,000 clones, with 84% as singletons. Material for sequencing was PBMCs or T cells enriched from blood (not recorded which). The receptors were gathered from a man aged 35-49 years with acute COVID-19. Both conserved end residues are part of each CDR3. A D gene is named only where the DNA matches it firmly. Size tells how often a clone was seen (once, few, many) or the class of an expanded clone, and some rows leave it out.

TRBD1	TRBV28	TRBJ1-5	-	CASTGTGGLGNQPQHF	TGTGCCAGTACCGGGACAGGGGGTTTGGGCAATCAGCCCCAGCATTTT
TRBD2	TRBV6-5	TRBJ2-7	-	CASSPRLAGGQQYF	TGTGCCAGCAGTCCTCGACTAGCGGGAGGGCAGCAGTACTTC
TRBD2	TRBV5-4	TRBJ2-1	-	CASSWTSGRASEQFF	TGTGCCAGCAGCTGGACTAGCGGGAGGGCGTCCGAGCAGTTCTTC
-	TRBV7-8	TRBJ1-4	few	CASSPKDVGGEKLFF	TGTGCCAGCAGCCCGAAGGATGTCGGGGGTGAAAAACTGTTTTTT
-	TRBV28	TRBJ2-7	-	CASSLRARNEQYF	TGTGCCAGCAGTTTGAGGGCGAGGAACGAGCAGTACTTC
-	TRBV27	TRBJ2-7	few	CASRGRTYEQYF	TGTGCCAGCCGGGGTAGGACCTACGAGCAGTACTTC
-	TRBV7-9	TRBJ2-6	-	CASSLTWRGANVLTF	TGTGCCAGCAGCTTGACCTGGAGGGGGGCCAACGTCCTGACTTTC
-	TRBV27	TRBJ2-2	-	CASSLLQSLGELFF	TGTGCCAGCAGTTTATTACAGTCTCTCGGGGAGCTGTTTTTT
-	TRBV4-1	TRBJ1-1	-	CASSQKPGANTEAFF	TGCGCCAGCAGCCAAAAACCGGGAGCGAACACTGAAGCTTTCTTT
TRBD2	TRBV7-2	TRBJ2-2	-	CASSWTSGNTGELFF	TGTGCCAGCAGCTGGACTAGCGGGAACACCGGGGAGCTGTTTTTT
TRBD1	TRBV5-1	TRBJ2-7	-	CASSWTGTTYEQYF	TGCGCCAGCAGCTGGACAGGAACCACCTACGAGCAGTACTTC
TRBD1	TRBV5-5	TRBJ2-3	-	CASSLQGALLITDTQYF	TGTGCCAGCAGCCTCCAGGGGGCGCTTTTAATTACAGATACGCAGTATTTT
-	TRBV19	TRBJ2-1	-	CASTSRWAYNEQFF	TGTGCCAGTACGTCGCGGTGGGCCTACAATGAGCAGTTCTTC
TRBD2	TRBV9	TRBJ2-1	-	CASSARLAGGLGNEQFF	TGTGCCAGCAGCGCCCGACTAGCGGGAGGTCTGGGCAATGAGCAGTTCTTC
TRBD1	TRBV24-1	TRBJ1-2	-	CATSDPGTGSWGYTF	TGTGCCACCAGTGACCCAGGGACAGGGAGTTGGGGCTACACCTTC
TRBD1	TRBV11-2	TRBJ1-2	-	CASSLGTGFYGYTF	TGTGCCAGCAGCTTGGGGACAGGGTTCTATGGCTACACCTTC
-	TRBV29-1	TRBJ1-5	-	CSVGPGDGNQPQHF	TGCAGCGTTGGTCCCGGGGATGGCAATCAGCCCCAGCATTTT
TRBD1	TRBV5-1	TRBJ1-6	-	CASSLGPGGDSPLHF	TGCGCCAGCAGCTTGGGACCAGGGGGCGACTCACCCCTCCACTTT
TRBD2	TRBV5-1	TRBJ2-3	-	CASGREGGDTQYF	TGCGCCAGCGGGCGGGAGGGTGGAGATACGCAGTATTTT
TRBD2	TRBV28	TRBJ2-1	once	CASIGTSGKRGGGYNEQFF	TGTGCCAGCATCGGCACTAGCGGGAAAAGAGGTGGGGGCTACAATGAGCAGTTCTTC
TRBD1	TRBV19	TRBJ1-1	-	CASSRGQGATEAFF	TGTGCCAGTAGTAGAGGACAGGGGGCCACTGAAGCTTTCTTT
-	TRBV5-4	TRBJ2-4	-	CASSDGAQGSAKNIQYF	TGTGCCAGCAGTGACGGCGCTCAGGGATCGGCCAAAAACATTCAGTACTTC
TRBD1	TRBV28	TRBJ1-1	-	CASSTTGQTEAFF	TGTGCCAGCAGTACGACAGGGCAAACTGAAGCTTTCTTT
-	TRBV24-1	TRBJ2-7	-	CATSARGTTYEQYF	TGTGCCACCAGTGCTAGGGGAACGACCTACGAGCAGTACTTC
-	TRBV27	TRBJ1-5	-	CASSSLGGVQPQHF	TGTGCCAGCAGTTCTCTGGGAGGGGTTCAGCCCCAGCATTTT
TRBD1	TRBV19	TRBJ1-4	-	CASSGTGMEKLFF	TGTGCCAGTAGTGGGACAGGAATGGAAAAACTGTTTTTT
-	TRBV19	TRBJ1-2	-	CASSISSVGGSYGYTF	TGTGCCAGTAGTATTAGCTCTGTCGGAGGGAGCTATGGCTACACCTTC
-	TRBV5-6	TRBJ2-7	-	CASSWGDDPAYEQYF	TGTGCCAGCAGCTGGGGGGATGATCCCGCCTACGAGCAGTACTTC
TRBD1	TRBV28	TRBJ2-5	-	CASSPGTGLWETQYF	TGTGCCAGCAGTCCCGGGACAGGACTATGGGAGACCCAGTACTTC
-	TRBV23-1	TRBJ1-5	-	CASSHLDRSGSNQPQHF	TGCGCCAGCAGTCACCTCGACAGGTCTGGTAGCAATCAGCCCCAGCATTTT
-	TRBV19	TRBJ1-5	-	CASSIEAVYQPQHF	TGTGCCAGTAGTATAGAGGCAGTTTATCAGCCCCAGCATTTT
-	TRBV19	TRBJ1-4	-	CASSTQGSGFGTNEKLFF	TGTGCCAGTAGTACACAGGGTAGTGGCTTCGGAACTAATGAAAAACTGTTTTTT
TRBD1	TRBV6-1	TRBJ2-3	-	CASSGRQGKTADTQYF	TGTGCCAGCAGTGGGAGACAGGGTAAGACGGCAGATACGCAGTATTTT
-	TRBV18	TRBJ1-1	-	CASSPRSGFTEAFF	TGTGCCAGCTCACCACGATCAGGGTTCACTGAAGCTTTCTTT
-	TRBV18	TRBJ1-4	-	CASSRTGATNEKLFF	TGTGCCAGCTCCCGAACAGGTGCAACTAATGAAAAACTGTTTTTT
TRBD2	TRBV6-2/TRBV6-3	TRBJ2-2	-	CASNPLTSGRTGELFF	TGTGCCAGCAACCCCCTGACTAGCGGGAGAACCGGGGAGCTGTTTTTT
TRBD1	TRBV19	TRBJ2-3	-	CASSTTGTGGVSTDTQYF	TGTGCCAGTAGTACCACGGGGACAGGGGGCGTCAGCACAGATACGCAGTATTTT
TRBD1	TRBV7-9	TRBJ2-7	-	CASSPPGQGSYEQYF	TGTGCCAGCAGCCCCCCGGGACAGGGATCCTACGAGCAGTACTTC
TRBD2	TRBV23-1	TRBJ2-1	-	CASSHPRRGLRDEQFF	TGCGCCAGCAGTCACCCTCGGCGGGGACTACGAGATGAGCAGTTCTTC
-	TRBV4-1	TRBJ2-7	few	CASSQFALGTNSYEQYF	TGCGCCAGCAGCCAATTCGCACTGGGGACAAACTCCTACGAGCAGTACTTC
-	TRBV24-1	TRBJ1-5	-	CATSDSDTDSNQPQHF	TGTGCCACCAGTGACTCCGACACCGATAGCAATCAGCCCCAGCATTTT
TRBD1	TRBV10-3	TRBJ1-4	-	CATGQGESEKLFF	TGTGCCACAGGACAGGGAGAAAGTGAAAAACTGTTTTTT
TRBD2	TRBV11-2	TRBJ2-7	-	CASSLSGGIYEQYF	TGTGCCAGCAGCTTAAGCGGGGGGATCTACGAGCAGTACTTC
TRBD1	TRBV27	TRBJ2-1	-	CASSLSLRGTGNEQFF	TGTGCCAGCAGTTTATCCCTCAGGGGGACGGGCAATGAGCAGTTCTTC
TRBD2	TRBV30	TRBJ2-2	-	CACRTSAAGELFF	TGTGCCTGTCGGACTAGCGCGGCCGGGGAGCTGTTTTTT
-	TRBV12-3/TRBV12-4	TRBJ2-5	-	CASTPQGLETQYF	TGTGCCAGCACCCCTCAGGGGCTGGAGACCCAGTACTTC
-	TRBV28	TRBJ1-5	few	CASSFPDQPQHF	TGTGCCAGCAGTTTTCCGGATCAGCCCCAGCATTTT
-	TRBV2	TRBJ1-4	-	CASSEGASSNEKLFF	TGTGCCAGCAGTGAGGGGGCATCGTCTAATGAAAAACTGTTTTTT
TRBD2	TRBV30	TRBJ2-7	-	CAWSVKREWGEQYF	TGTGCCTGGAGTGTAAAGCGGGAGTGGGGTGAGCAGTACTTC
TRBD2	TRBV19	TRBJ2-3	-	CASSIIAGGFSTDTQYF	TGTGCCAGTAGTATCATCGCGGGAGGTTTTAGCACAGATACGCAGTATTTT
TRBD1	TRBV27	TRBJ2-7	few	CASSLSDRGLNEQYF	TGTGCCAGCAGTTTATCGGACAGGGGGCTAAACGAGCAGTACTTC
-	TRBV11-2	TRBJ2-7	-	CASSLAYTGSYEQYF	TGTGCCAGCAGCTTAGCCTATACGGGTTCCTACGAGCAGTACTTC
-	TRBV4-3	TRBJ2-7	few	CASSQEVVRPSYEQYF	TGCGCCAGCAGCCAAGAGGTTGTCAGGCCCTCCTACGAGCAGTACTTC
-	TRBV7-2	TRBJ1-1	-	CASSLVSGGDTEAFF	TGTGCCAGCAGCTTAGTGTCCGGCGGGGACACTGAAGCTTTCTTT
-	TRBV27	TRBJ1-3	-	CASSLTRLGQSSGNTIYF	TGTGCCAGCAGTTTAACCCGTCTTGGACAAAGCTCTGGAAACACCATATATTTT
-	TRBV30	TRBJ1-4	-	CAWSATSTNEKLFF	TGTGCCTGGAGTGCGACATCAACTAATGAAAAACTGTTTTTT
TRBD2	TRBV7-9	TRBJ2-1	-	CACGRGSSYNEQFF	TGTGCCTGCGGGAGGGGGAGCTCCTACAATGAGCAGTTCTTC
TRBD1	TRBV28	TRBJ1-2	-	CAIAQGPQGYTF	TGTGCCATCGCACAGGGGCCCCAGGGCTACACCTTC
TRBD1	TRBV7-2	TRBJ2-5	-	CASSPGQRQETQYF	TGTGCCAGCAGCCCGGGACAGAGGCAAGAGACCCAGTACTTC
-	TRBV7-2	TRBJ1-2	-	CASSLSIGTTNYGYTF	TGTGCCAGCAGCTTAAGTATCGGGACAACTAACTATGGCTACACCTTC